This T cell receptor (beta chain) was observed in a study of T-cell memory formation after mild COVID-19. Germline CDR1 and CDR2: MNHNS and SASEGT. V was shortened by 1 base and J by 6 bases, with 5 bases between the two germline ends. The CDR3 spans 12 residues. This clonotype was seen a handful of times. UMIs and sample barcodes were carried by the TCR alpha and TCR beta cDNA libraries that 5'RACE produced using constant-segment primers. TCRdb re-called the 5' RACE reads through MiXCR, storing one row per CDR3 protein. The repertoire includes roughly 510,000 distinct CDR3 sequences, roughly a sixth of them detected once, and roughly 8.2% sits in the top ten.

The sample was PBMCs or a T cell subset sorted from them (not recorded which). This chain connects TRBV6-1 to TRBJ2-3, with D unclear. The TCR sequence derives from an adult woman who had mild COVID-19 (a few samples of this study predate the infection). Cell type and time point are not known. CDR3 bases: TGTGCCAGCAGTGAAGTGGGGGATACGCAGTATTTT. This codes for CASSEVGDTQYF.